The entry that follows covers one T cell receptor (beta chain) sequence. There are a few counts of this clonotype. Its target antigen remains unknown. No much larger clone is present one base from it, and per-base qualities are unavailable. This specimen comes from a study of CD8 T cells in ankylosing spondylitis (dated by TCRdb to the late 2010s). Regarding the research as a whole: The study set out to find disease-linked TCR variants by profiling T cell receptor beta repertoires in ankylosing spondylitis patients and healthy donors. Samples of peripheral blood were taken, and for ankylosing spondylitis patients, synovial fluid was collected as well. The full study cohort comprised 20 to 30 ankylosing spondylitis patients and 85 to 120 healthy donors.

Sequencing used an Illumina HiSeq 2500. Quantitative 5'-RACE with molecular barcodes was the method used to prepare the TCR beta libraries. As for how the authors treated the data: To identify disease-linked TCR variants, a new computational method was used, one built on a probabilistic model of VDJ rearrangement. Starting from the raw public reads, TCRdb applied fastp trimming at Q25, assembled clones with MiXCR and retained in-frame beta chains. For every CDR3 protein sequence, its rows merge into one entry that carries the most common genes and DNA. The V and J calls and clone size are TCRdb's, not the authors'. The sample table holds some 240,000 distinct CDR3 sequences, of which 24% were seen once. Of the sample, 0.61% falls within the top ten clones. The germline V gene (reference sequence) gives CDR1 as DFQATT and CDR2 as SNEGSKA. The CDR3 runs 15 residues from the cysteine to the phenylalanine. The retained sequence is limited to the CDR3, 45 bases, with the frame set at the first base. V sheds 1 base and J sheds 2 bases, leaving 14 bases between their ends.

Points the paper makes about the study in general: A TCR beta motif made up of fewer than 10 highly homologous amino acid variants appeared to be characteristic of blood from ankylosing spondylitis patients. Some TCR beta motif variants had previously been reported in synovial fluid and blood of reactive arthritis patients, which suggested common disease-initiation mechanisms. The disease-linked clones showed a CD8+ phenotype and occurred at relatively low frequencies in peripheral blood. Significant enrichment of the disease-linked clones was reported in matched synovial fluid samples from ankylosing spondylitis patients.

The receptor chain draws on TRBV20-1 and TRBJ2-5; the D gene is possibly TRBD1, with 5 bases matching. The sequencing sample was made of blood, either unsorted or a sorted T cell fraction (not recorded which). The clonotype comes from a male donor with ankylosing spondylitis or in good health (not recorded which). The base sequence is TGCAGTGCTAGAGTATACCGACAGCAGCAAGAGACCCAGTACTTC. This codes for CSARVYRQQQETQYF.